Listed below are T cell receptor beta chains from one sample, sequenced in a study of Ad26.COV2.S vaccination and SARS-CoV-2 variants. This table comes from immunoSEQ multiplex PCR, and its TCRdb copy is limited to in-frame clones, with some not included. The table has some 350,000 clones, 85% to 90% seen once. Material: peripheral blood, obtained in a trial of Ad26.COV2.S vaccine versus placebo. Receptors were obtained from a person between 18 and 65 years old who received the Ad26.COV2.S COVID-19 vaccine or a placebo. Each CDR3 is given with its conserved first and last residue. Each record gives: J gene, D gene, V gene, clone size, CDR3 protein, CDR3 DNA. D genes are given only for firm matches. Expanded clones get a size class; other rows say once, few or many, or leave the size out.

>TRBJ2-5|TRBD2|TRBV5-5|-
CASSLEGTRDGTQYF
TGTGCCAGCAGCTTAGAAGGGACTAGGGACGGGACCCAGTACTTC
>TRBJ1-1|-|TRBV4-2|-
CASSQGYDFAEAFF
TGTGCCAGCAGCCAAGGGTATGACTTCGCTGAAGCTTTCTTT
>TRBJ2-2|-|TRBV6-6|-
CASSYPGTLQGELFF
TGTGCCAGCAGTTACCCCGGGACCCTCCAAGGGGAGCTGTTTTTT
>TRBJ1-2|TRBD1|TRBV4-3|-
CASSRGTADNYGYTF
TGCGCCAGCAGCCGCGGGACAGCGGATAACTATGGCTACACCTTC
>TRBJ1-1|-|TRBV11-2|-
CASSLQGGGAEAFF
TGTGCCAGCAGCCTACAGGGCGGGGGCGCTGAAGCTTTCTTT
>TRBJ2-7|-|TRBV5-6|-
CASSLVDANEQYF
TGTGCCAGCAGCCTGGTCGACGCCAACGAGCAGTACTTC
>TRBJ1-3|-|TRBV6-1|-
CASSDSGAGNTIYF
TGTGCCAGCAGTGATTCTGGTGCTGGAAACACCATATATTTT
>TRBJ1-1|-|TRBV2|-
CASSDPLSNTEAFF
TGTGCCAGCAGTGATCCGTTATCGAACACTGAAGCTTTCTTT
>TRBJ2-1|-|TRBV6-2/TRBV6-3|-
CASSTYNEQFF
TGTGCCAGCAGTACCTACAATGAGCAGTTCTTC
>TRBJ2-1|TRBD1|TRBV7-2|-
CASSSGVIGQGGGEQFF
TGTGCCAGCAGCTCCGGCGTTATAGGACAGGGGGGGGGTGAGCAGTTCTTC
>TRBJ1-5|TRBD1|TRBV2|-
CASSPSATGARRQPQHF
TGTGCCAGCAGCCCCTCTGCGACAGGGGCGAGGAGACAGCCCCAGCATTTT
>TRBJ1-1|-|TRBV29-1|-
CSVLDRLNTEAFF
TGCAGCGTCCTGGACCGACTGAACACTGAAGCTTTCTTT
>TRBJ2-3|-|TRBV7-9|-
CASSLGRGHSSTDTQYF
TGTGCCAGCAGCTTGGGCCGAGGTCATTCTAGCACAGATACGCAGTATTTT
>TRBJ2-5|TRBD2|TRBV10-3|once
CAIGASGGRETQYF
TGTGCCATCGGAGCAAGCGGGGGCCGCGAGACCCAGTACTTC
>TRBJ2-3|TRBD2|TRBV5-1|-
CASSLELAGGTTDTQYF
TGCGCCAGCAGCTTGGAGCTAGCGGGAGGGACCACAGATACGCAGTATTTT
>TRBJ2-7|-|TRBV11-3|-
CASSTHSYEQYF
TGTGCCAGCAGCACGCATTCCTACGAGCAGTACTTC
>TRBJ1-3|-|TRBV19|-
CASSIGYRDSGNTIYF
TGTGCCAGTAGTATAGGTTATCGGGACTCTGGAAACACCATATATTTT
>TRBJ1-2|-|TRBV12-3/TRBV12-4|-
CASSWSPGDGYTF
TGTGCCAGCAGTTGGTCTCCTGGGGATGGCTACACCTTC
>TRBJ2-7|-|TRBV5-8|-
CAISSEERRLYEQYF
TGTGCCATCTCGTCGGAGGAACGGCGCCTCTACGAGCAGTACTTC
>TRBJ1-2|-|TRBV24-1|-
CATSKGNYGYTF
TGTGCCACCAGTAAGGGAAACTATGGCTACACCTTC
>TRBJ1-1|-|TRBV10-1|-
CASSRGPEEAFF
TGCGCCAGCAGTCGGGGCCCGGAGGAGGCTTTCTTT
>TRBJ2-1|-|TRBV29-1|-
CSVEEASTYNEQFF
TGCAGCGTTGAGGAGGCGTCTACCTACAATGAGCAGTTCTTC
>TRBJ1-2|-|TRBV5-5|once
CASSLAGDSYGYTF
TGTGCCAGCAGCTTGGCAGGGGATAGCTATGGCTACACCTTC
>TRBJ1-5|TRBD1|TRBV27|once
CASSLLGTAYSNQPQHF
TGTGCCAGCAGTTTGCTGGGGACAGCATATAGCAATCAGCCCCAGCATTTT
>TRBJ1-6|TRBD1|TRBV2|few
CASSDRAHNSPLHF
TGTGCCAGCTCCGACAGGGCGCATAATTCACCCCTCCACTTT
>TRBJ2-1|-|TRBV6-2/TRBV6-3|-
CASSYDSFNEQFF
TGTGCCAGCAGTTATGACTCGTTCAATGAGCAGTTCTTC
>TRBJ2-2|-|TRBV19|-
CASSKGTTGELFF
TGTGCCAGTAGTAAGGGTACCACCGGGGAGCTGTTTTTT
>TRBJ1-2|-|TRBV28|-
CASSPQMGGRGYGYTF
TGTGCCAGCAGTCCCCAGATGGGGGGGCGCGGCTATGGCTACACCTTC
>TRBJ2-3|-|TRBV4-3|-
CASSQEEGGPTDTQYF
TGCGCCAGCAGCCAAGAGGAGGGGGGGCCGACGGATACGCAGTATTTT
>TRBJ2-5|TRBD2|TRBV28|-
CASSPGTRLGQETQYF
TGTGCCAGCAGTCCCGGGACTAGATTGGGGCAAGAGACCCAGTACTTC
>TRBJ1-1|-|TRBV20-1|-
CSAGLTARAFF
TGCAGTGCTGGTTTGACAGCTAGAGCTTTCTTT
>TRBJ1-6|-|TRBV12-3/TRBV12-4|once
CASSSGPVRPLHF
TGTGCCAGTAGTAGTGGTCCCGTAAGGCCCCTCCACTTT
>TRBJ1-2|-|TRBV6-1|-
CASSPGEGGGYTF
TGTGCCAGCAGCCCCGGTGAAGGCGGTGGCTACACCTTC
>TRBJ2-7|TRBD1|TRBV5-1|-
CASSLEAGGPYEQYF
TGCGCCAGCAGCTTGGAGGCAGGGGGTCCCTACGAGCAGTACTTC
>TRBJ1-3|-|TRBV2|-
CASSPQEGGYDTIYF
TGTGCCAGCAGTCCTCAGGAGGGGGGATATGACACCATATATTTT
>TRBJ2-2|TRBD2|TRBV19|-
CASSMSSGSWYTGELFF
TGTGCCAGTAGTATGAGTAGCGGGAGCTGGTACACCGGGGAGCTGTTTTTT
>TRBJ1-2|-|TRBV10-1|-
CASSENLDGHGYTF
TGCGCCAGCAGTGAGAATTTGGACGGCCATGGCTACACCTTC
>TRBJ2-2|-|TRBV2|-
CASSRSGNTGELFF
TGTGCCAGCAGTCGGAGCGGAAACACCGGGGAGCTGTTTTTT
>TRBJ2-1|TRBD2|TRBV9|-
CASSFGLAGRDEQFF
TGTGCCAGCAGCTTCGGACTAGCGGGGAGGGATGAGCAGTTCTTC
>TRBJ2-7|TRBD1|TRBV7-6|-
CASSQNAGQGFGEQYF
TGTGCCAGCAGCCAGAACGCGGGACAGGGCTTTGGCGAGCAGTACTTC
>TRBJ1-1|-|TRBV5-1|-
CASSLAQGIYTEAFF
TGCGCCAGCAGCCTAGCACAGGGTATATACACTGAAGCTTTCTTT
>TRBJ2-2|-|TRBV18|-
CASSLIGISNTGELFF
TGTGCCAGCTCCTTAATTGGGATTTCGAACACCGGGGAGCTGTTTTTT
>TRBJ1-1|TRBD1|TRBV28|-
CASSMGFGRGRLYRMNTEAFF
TGTGCCAGCAGTATGGGGTTTGGGAGGGGGCGGCTATATAGAATGAACACTGAAGCTTTCTTT
>TRBJ1-5|-|TRBV19|-
CASSIGRDQPQHF
TGTGCCAGTAGTATAGGCAGGGATCAGCCCCAGCATTTT
>TRBJ1-1|-|TRBV12-5|-
CASGAPFGAFF
TGTGCTAGTGGTGCCCCGTTTGGGGCTTTCTTT
>TRBJ2-7|-|TRBV5-1|-
CASSLGISYEQYF
TGCGCCAGCAGCTTGGGCATTTCCTACGAGCAGTACTTC
>TRBJ2-1|-|TRBV18|-
CASSGSNMVVESEQFF
TGTGCCAGTTCAGGTTCGAACATGGTCGTCGAAAGTGAGCAGTTCTTC